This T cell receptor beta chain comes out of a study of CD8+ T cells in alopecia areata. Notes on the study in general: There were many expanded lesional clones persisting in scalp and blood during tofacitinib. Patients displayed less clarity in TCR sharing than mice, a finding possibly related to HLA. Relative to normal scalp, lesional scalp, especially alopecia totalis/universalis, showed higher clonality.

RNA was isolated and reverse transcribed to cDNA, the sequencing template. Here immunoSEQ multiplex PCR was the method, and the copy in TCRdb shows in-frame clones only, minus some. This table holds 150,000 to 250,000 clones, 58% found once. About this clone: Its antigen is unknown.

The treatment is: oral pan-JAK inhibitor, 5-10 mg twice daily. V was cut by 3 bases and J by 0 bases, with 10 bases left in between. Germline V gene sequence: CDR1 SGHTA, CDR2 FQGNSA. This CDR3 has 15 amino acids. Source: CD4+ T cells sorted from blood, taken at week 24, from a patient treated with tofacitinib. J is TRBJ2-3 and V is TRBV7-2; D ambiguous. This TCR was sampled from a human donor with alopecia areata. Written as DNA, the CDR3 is TGTGCCAGCAGCTTGGTGGTTGCTAGCACAGATACGCAGTATTTT. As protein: CASSLVVASTDTQYF.